This TCR beta chain was identified in a study of blood T cell repertoires in COVID-19. Trimming cost V 4 bases and J 4 bases; bases outside gene matches: 4. Germline values: CDR1 SNHLY, CDR2 FYNNEI. This CDR3 region has 15 residues. In the original workflow: Nucleated cell counts were estimated from reference gene primer amplification. Method: immunoSEQ multiplex PCR; TCRdb's copy keeps in-frame clones and lacks some. Clone size and the V and J calls come from that table; the DNA yielded D and trimming. Altogether fewer than 300,000 clones are present, roughly 88% being singletons, with the ten largest covering roughly 9%.

This clonotype was obtained from a man aged 18 to 29 with active or convalescent COVID-19. The genes are TRBV2 and TRBJ1-6, with 7 nucleotides matching TRBD1. Input material: peripheral blood. CDR3 region: CASSVGQLYNSPLHF. The CDR3 bases are TGTGCCAGCAGTGTGGGACAGCTTTATAATTCACCCCTCCACTTT.